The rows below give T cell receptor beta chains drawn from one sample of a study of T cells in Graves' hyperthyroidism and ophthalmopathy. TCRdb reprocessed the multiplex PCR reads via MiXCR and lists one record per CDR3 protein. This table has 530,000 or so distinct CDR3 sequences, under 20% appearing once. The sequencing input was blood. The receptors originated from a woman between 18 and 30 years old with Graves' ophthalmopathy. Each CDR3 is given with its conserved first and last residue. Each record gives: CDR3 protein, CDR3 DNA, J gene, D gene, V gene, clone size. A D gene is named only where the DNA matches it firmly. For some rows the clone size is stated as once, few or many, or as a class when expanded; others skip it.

CDR3: CASSLPAGNSFYEQYF
DNA: TGTGCCAGCAGTTTGCCTGCCGGGAACTCCTTTTACGAGCAGTACTTC
J: TRBJ2-7
D: -
V: TRBV28
size: many

CDR3: CASSEIVALSYEQYF
DNA: TGTGCCAGCAGTGAAATTGTGGCACTGTCCTACGAGCAGTACTTC
J: TRBJ2-7
D: -
V: TRBV2
size: many

CDR3: CASSQDLAGGRVYEQYF
DNA: TGTGCCAGCAGCCAAGACCTAGCGGGAGGGCGGGTGTACGAGCAGTACTTC
J: TRBJ2-7
D: TRBD2
V: TRBV4-2
size: -

CDR3: CASSPGQGIEKLFF
DNA: TGTGCCAGCAGCCCGGGACAGGGGATCGAAAAACTGTTTTTT
J: TRBJ1-4
D: TRBD1
V: TRBV9
size: -

CDR3: CASRSRSNTEAFF
DNA: TGTGCCAGCCGATCGCGGTCGAACACTGAAGCTTTCTTT
J: TRBJ1-1
D: -
V: TRBV28
size: many

CDR3: CASSYAASGSGMWEQYF
DNA: TGTGCCAGCAGTTACGCGGCCAGCGGGAGTGGCATGTGGGAGCAGTACTTC
J: TRBJ2-7
D: TRBD2
V: TRBV6-2/TRBV6-3
size: many

CDR3: CASSRNRGRAYEQYF
DNA: TGTGCCAGCAGTCGGAACAGGGGGCGAGCCTACGAGCAGTACTTC
J: TRBJ2-7
D: TRBD1
V: TRBV12-3/TRBV12-4
size: -

CDR3: CASSLRQQGRGYTF
DNA: TGTGCCAGCAGCTTACGGCAGCAGGGTAGGGGCTACACCTTC
J: TRBJ1-2
D: -
V: TRBV11-2
size: many

CDR3: CSVGHSFNEKLFF
DNA: TGCAGCGTAGGACACTCCTTTAATGAAAAACTGTTTTTT
J: TRBJ1-4
D: -
V: TRBV29-1
size: few

CDR3: CASDMGQSQGDTQYF
DNA: TGTGCCAGCGATATGGGACAGTCCCAAGGAGATACGCAGTATTTT
J: TRBJ2-3
D: TRBD1
V: TRBV28
size: -

CDR3: CASSYSNWGTEAFF
DNA: TGTGCCAGCAGTTACTCCAATTGGGGGACTGAAGCTTTCTTT
J: TRBJ1-1
D: -
V: TRBV6-2/TRBV6-3
size: many

CDR3: CSGGAYNEQFF
DNA: TGCAGCGGGGGGGCATACAATGAGCAGTTCTTC
J: TRBJ2-1
D: -
V: TRBV29-1
size: once

CDR3: CASSLPGLAPNEQFF
DNA: TGTGCCAGCAGCTTGCCCGGACTAGCGCCTAATGAGCAGTTCTTC
J: TRBJ2-1
D: TRBD2
V: TRBV5-5
size: -

CDR3: CARQTPDNEQFF
DNA: TGTGCCCGACAGACCCCGGACAATGAGCAGTTCTTC
J: TRBJ2-1
D: -
V: TRBV6-1
size: many

CDR3: CASSLTSPYGYTF
DNA: TGTGCCAGCAGTTTAACAAGCCCCTATGGCTACACCTTC
J: TRBJ1-2
D: -
V: TRBV28
size: few

CDR3: CASSEQQGADEQYF
DNA: TGTGCCAGCAGTGAACAACAGGGGGCCGACGAGCAGTACTTC
J: TRBJ2-7
D: TRBD1
V: TRBV6-1
size: -

CDR3: CASSETAANYGYTF
DNA: TGTGCCAGCAGCGAGACGGCGGCTAACTATGGCTACACCTTC
J: TRBJ1-2
D: -
V: TRBV7-9
size: -

CDR3: CASSQDWGGTLAKNIQYF
DNA: TGTGCCAGCAGCCAAGATTGGGGCGGAACTCTAGCCAAAAACATTCAGTACTTC
J: TRBJ2-4
D: -
V: TRBV14
size: -

CDR3: CSASRRLAYHTPDTQYF
DNA: TGCAGTGCTAGTCGGAGGCTAGCGTACCATACACCAGATACGCAGTATTTT
J: TRBJ2-3
D: -
V: TRBV20-1
size: -

CDR3: CASSYGGSVDTGGLFF
DNA: TGTGCCAGCAGTTACGGCGGGAGTGTCGACACCGGGGGGCTGTTTTTT
J: TRBJ2-2
D: TRBD2
V: TRBV6-5
size: -

CDR3: CASSQGGLAEETQYF
DNA: TGTGCCAGCAGCCAAGGGGGGCTAGCGGAAGAGACCCAGTACTTC
J: TRBJ2-5
D: -
V: TRBV3-1
size: many

CDR3: CAWSPGTEAFF
DNA: TGTGCCTGGAGTCCCGGGACCGAAGCTTTCTTT
J: TRBJ1-1
D: -
V: TRBV30
size: many

CDR3: CASAQPGLSNNEQFF
DNA: TGCGCCAGCGCCCAACCGGGACTCAGCAACAATGAGCAGTTCTTC
J: TRBJ2-1
D: -
V: TRBV5-1
size: -

CDR3: CASSQPKDSGTDTQYF
DNA: TGTGCCAGCAGCCAACCCAAGGATAGCGGCACAGATACGCAGTATTTT
J: TRBJ2-3
D: -
V: TRBV3-1
size: -

CDR3: CASSPHNRGRNTEAFF
DNA: TGTGCCAGCAGTCCCCACAACAGGGGGAGGAACACTGAAGCTTTCTTT
J: TRBJ1-1
D: TRBD1
V: TRBV28
size: many

CDR3: CASSRGQGYSNQPQHF
DNA: TGTGCCAGCAGCCGGGGACAGGGCTATAGCAATCAGCCCCAGCATTTT
J: TRBJ1-5
D: TRBD1
V: TRBV5-5
size: -

CDR3: CASSSHLTGWDNEQFF
DNA: TGTGCCAGCAGTTCCCACCTGACAGGGTGGGACAATGAGCAGTTCTTC
J: TRBJ2-1
D: TRBD1
V: TRBV27
size: -

CDR3: CACYARGTDTQYF
DNA: TGTGCCTGCTACGCTCGGGGCACAGATACGCAGTATTTT
J: TRBJ2-3
D: -
V: TRBV5-4
size: -